This T cell receptor (beta chain) stems from a study of blood T cell repertoires in COVID-19. Overall study: Some COVID-19 samples were acute and others convalescent; all came from the United States, Italy and Spain. PBMCs, B-cell-depleted T cells, or T cells provided the cDNA or gDNA that made up the material.

Original methodology: The assay estimated nucleated cells by amplifying reference gene primers. Assay used: immunoSEQ multiplex PCR; TCRdb lists only in-frame clones, some missing. V and J calls and clone size are given by that table; D and trimming were obtained from the DNA. The table includes roughly 76,000 clones, 80% to 90% detected once. The germline CDR1 and CDR2 sequences are SGHNT and YYREEE (reference sequence). This CDR3 spans 13 amino acids. V was clipped by 4 bases and J by 6 bases; unmatched bases: 4. Sequencing was done on a sample of peripheral blood. The receptor was derived from an elderly woman with active or convalescent COVID-19. J is TRBJ2-1 and V is TRBV5-4; 7 nucleotides agree with TRBD1. CDR3 sequence (DNA): TGTGCCAGCAGCCCGGGACAGACCAATGAGCAGTTCTTC. Protein sequence: CASSPGQTNEQFF.